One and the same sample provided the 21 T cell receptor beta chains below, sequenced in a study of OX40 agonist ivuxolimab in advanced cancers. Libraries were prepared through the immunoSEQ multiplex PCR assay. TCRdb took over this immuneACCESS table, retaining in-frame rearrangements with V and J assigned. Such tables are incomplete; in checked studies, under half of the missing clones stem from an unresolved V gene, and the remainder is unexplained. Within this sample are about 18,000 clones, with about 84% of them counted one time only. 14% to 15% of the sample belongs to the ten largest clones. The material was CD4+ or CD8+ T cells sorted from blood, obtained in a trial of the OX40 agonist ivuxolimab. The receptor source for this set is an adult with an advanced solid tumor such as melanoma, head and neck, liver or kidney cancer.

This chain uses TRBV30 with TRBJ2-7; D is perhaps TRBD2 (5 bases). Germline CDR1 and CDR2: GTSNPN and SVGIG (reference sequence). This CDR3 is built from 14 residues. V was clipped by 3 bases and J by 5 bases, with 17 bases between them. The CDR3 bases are TGTGCCTGGAGCGGCTGGTTTGAGGGCAACGAGCAGTACTTC. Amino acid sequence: CAWSGWFEGNEQYF.

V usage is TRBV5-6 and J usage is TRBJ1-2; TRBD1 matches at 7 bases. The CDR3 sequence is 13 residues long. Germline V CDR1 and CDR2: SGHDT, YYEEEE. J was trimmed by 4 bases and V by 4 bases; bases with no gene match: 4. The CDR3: CASSLGDSYGYTF. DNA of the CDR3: TGTGCCAGCAGCCTCGGGGACAGCTATGGCTACACCTTC.

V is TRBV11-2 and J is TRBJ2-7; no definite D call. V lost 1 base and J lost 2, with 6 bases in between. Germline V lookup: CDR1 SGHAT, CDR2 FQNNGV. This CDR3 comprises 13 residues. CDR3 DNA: TGTGCCAGCAGCTTAGCGGAGCCCTACGAGCAGTACTTC. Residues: CASSLAEPYEQYF.

The CDR3 DNA reads TGTGCCAGCTCACCACCCGACTCGTCAGATACGCAGTATTTT. Its protein is CASSPPDSSDTQYF. The V and J genes are TRBV18 and TRBJ2-3; no firm D call. V was clipped by 0 bases and J by 4 bases, with 8 bases between them. Germline CDR1 KGHSH, CDR2 LQKENI. The CDR3 length is 14 residues.

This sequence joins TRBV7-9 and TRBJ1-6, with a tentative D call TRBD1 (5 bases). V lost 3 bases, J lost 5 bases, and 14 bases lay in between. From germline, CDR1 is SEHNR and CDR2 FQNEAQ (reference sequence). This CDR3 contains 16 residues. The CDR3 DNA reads TGTGCCAGCAGCTTCTCAGGGACTTGGGATAATTCACCCCTCCACTTT. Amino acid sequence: CASSFSGTWDNSPLHF.

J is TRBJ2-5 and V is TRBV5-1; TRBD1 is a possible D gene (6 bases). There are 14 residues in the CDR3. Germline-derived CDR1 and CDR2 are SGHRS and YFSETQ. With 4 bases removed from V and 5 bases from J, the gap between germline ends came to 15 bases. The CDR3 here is CASSQMQGIETQYF. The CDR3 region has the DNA TGCGCCAGCAGCCAAATGCAGGGGATCGAGACCCAGTACTTC.

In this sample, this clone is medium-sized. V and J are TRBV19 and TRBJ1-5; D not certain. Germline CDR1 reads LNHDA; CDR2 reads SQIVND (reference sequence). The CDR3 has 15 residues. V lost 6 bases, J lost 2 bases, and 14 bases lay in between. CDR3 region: CASRLGRLGNQPQHF. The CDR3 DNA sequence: TGTGCCAGTAGGCTGGGAAGGCTCGGCAATCAGCCCCAGCATTTT.

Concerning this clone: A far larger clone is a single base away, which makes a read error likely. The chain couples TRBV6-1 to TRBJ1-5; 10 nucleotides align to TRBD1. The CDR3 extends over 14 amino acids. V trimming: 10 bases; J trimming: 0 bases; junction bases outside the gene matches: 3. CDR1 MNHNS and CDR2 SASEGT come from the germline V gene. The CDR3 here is CATGTGDSNQPQHF. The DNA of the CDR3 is TGTGCCACCGGGACAGGGGATAGCAATCAGCCCCAGCATTTT.

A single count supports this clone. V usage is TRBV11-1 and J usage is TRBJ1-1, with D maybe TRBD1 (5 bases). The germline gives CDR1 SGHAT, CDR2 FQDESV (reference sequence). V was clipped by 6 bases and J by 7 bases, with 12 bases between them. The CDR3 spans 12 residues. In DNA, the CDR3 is TGTGCCAGCAGGTACCCGGGGCTTGAAGCTTTCTTT. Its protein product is CASRYPGLEAFF.

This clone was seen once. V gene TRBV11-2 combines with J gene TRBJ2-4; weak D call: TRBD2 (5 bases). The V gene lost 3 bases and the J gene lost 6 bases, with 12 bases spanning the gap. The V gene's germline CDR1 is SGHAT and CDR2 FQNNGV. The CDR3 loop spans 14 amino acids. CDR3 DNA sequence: TGTGCCAGCAGCTTGACTCCCCGGGGAAACATTCAGTACTTC. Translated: CASSLTPRGNIQYF.

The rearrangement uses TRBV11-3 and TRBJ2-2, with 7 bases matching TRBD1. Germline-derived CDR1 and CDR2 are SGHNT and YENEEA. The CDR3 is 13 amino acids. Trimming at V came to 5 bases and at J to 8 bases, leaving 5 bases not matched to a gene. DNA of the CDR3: TGTGCCAGCAGCGACAGGGTATCAGGGGAGCTGTTTTTT. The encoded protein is CASSDRVSGELFF. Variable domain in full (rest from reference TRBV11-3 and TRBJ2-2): EAGVVQSPRYKIIEKKQPVAFWCNPISGHNTLYWYLQNLGQGPELLIRYENEEAVDDSQLPKDRFSAERLKGVDSTLKIQPAELGDSAVYLCASSDRVSGELFFGEGSRLTVL.

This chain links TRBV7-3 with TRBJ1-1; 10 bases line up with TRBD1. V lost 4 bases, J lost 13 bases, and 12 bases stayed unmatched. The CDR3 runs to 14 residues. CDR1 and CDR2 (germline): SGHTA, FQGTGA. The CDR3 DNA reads TGTGCCAGCAGCTCAAACGGACAGGGGGTTCAGCTTTTCTTT. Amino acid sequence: CASSSNGQGVQLFF.

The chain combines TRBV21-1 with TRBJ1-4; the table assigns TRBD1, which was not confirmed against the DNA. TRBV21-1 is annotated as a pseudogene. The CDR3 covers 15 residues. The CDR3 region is CASSKESRVREKLFF. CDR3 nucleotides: TGTGCCAGCAGCAAAGAATCCAGGGTCCGGGAAAAACTGTTTTTT.

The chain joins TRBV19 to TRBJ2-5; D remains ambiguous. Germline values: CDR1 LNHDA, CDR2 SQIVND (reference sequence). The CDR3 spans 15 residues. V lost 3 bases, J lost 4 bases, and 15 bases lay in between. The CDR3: CASSIRKSTRETQYF. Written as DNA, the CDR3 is TGTGCCAGTAGTATTCGGAAATCAACCCGAGAGACCCAGTACTTC.

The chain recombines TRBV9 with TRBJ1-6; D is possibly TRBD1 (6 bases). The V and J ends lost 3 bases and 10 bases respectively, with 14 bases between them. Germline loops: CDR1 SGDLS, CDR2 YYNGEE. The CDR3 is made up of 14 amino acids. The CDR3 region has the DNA TGTGCCAGCAGCGATCGGGGGCGCGGGTCACCCCTCCACTTT. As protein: CASSDRGRGSPLHF.

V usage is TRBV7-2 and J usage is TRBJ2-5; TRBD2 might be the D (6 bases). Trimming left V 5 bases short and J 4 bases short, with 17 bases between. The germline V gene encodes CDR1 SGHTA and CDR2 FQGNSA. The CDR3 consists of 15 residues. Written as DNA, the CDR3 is TGTGCCAGCAGCACGTCCGGGACTGCGATAGAGACCCAGTACTTC. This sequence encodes CASSTSGTAIETQYF.

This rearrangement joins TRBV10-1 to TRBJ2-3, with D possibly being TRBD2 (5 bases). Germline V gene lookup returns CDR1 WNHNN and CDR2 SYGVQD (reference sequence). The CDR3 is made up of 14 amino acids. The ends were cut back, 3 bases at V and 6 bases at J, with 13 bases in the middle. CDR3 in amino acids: CASSDPGIGDTQYF. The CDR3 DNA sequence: TGCGCCAGCAGTGATCCGGGGATAGGCGATACGCAGTATTTT.

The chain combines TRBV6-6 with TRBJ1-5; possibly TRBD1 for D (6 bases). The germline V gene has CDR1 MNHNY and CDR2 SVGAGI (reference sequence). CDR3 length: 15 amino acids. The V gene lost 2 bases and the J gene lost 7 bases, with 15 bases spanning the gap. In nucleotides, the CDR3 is TGTGCCAGCAGTTACCCCGGACAGAGATTCCAGCCCCAGCATTTT. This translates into CASSYPGQRFQPQHF.

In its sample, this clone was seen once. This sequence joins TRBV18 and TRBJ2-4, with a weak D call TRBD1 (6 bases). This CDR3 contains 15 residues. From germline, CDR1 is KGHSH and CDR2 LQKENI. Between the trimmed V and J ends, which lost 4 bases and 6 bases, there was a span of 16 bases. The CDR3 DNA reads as TGTGCCAGCTCACTCACAGGGTCAGGGCTAAACATTCAGTACTTC. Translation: CASSLTGSGLNIQYF.

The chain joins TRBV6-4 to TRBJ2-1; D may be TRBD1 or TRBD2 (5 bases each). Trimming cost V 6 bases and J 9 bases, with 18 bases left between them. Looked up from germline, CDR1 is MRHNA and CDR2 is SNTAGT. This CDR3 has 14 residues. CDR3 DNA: TGTGCCAGCAGCGGGGACCCCGGGGTTGGTGAGCAGTTCTTC. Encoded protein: CASSGDPGVGEQFF.

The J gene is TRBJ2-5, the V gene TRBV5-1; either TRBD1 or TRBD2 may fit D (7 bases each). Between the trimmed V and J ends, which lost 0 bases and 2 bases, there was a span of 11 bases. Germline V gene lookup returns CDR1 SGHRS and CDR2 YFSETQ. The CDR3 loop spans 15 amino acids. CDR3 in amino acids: CASSLARGGQETQYF. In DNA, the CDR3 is TGCGCCAGCAGCTTGGCCAGGGGGGGTCAAGAGACCCAGTACTTC.